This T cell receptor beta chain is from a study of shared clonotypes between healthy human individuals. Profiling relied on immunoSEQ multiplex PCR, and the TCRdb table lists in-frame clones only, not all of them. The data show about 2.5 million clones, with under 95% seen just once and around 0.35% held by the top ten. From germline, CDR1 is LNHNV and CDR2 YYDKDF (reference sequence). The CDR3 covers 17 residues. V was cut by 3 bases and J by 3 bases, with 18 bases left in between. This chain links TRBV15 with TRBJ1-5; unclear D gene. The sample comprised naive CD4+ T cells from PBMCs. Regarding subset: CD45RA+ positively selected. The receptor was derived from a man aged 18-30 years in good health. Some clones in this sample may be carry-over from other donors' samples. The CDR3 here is CATSSRIGDGYNQPQHF. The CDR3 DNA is TGTGCCACCAGCAGTAGAATAGGTGACGGATACAATCAGCCCCAGCATTTT.